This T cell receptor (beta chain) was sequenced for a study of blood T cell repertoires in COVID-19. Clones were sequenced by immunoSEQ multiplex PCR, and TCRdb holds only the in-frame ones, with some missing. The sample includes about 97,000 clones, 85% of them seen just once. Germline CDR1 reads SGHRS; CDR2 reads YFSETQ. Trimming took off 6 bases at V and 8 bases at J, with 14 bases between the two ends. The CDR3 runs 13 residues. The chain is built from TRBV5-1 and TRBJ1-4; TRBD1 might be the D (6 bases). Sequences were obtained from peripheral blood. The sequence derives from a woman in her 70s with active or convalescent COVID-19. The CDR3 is CASTGETGEKLFF. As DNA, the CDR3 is TGCGCCAGCACCGGAGAAACAGGGGAAAAACTGTTTTTT.